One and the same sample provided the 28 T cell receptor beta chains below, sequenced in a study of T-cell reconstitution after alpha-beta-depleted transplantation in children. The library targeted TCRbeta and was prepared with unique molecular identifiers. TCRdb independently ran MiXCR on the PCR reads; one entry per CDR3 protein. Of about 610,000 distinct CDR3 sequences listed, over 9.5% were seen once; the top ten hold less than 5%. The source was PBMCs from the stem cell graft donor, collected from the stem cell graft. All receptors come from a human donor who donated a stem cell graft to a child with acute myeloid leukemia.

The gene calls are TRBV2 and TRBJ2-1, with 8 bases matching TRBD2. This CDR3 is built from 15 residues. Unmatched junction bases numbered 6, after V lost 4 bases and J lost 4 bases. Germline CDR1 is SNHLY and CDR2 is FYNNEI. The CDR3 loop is CASSVERGSYNEQFF. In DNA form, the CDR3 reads TGTGCCAGCAGTGTGGAGCGGGGGAGTTACAATGAGCAGTTCTTC.

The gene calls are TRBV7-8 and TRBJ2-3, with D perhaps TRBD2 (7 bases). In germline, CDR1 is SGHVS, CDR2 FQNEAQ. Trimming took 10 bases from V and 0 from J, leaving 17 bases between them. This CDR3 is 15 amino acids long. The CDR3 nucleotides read TGTGCCACATATGGGGGGGGGGCTAGCACAGATACGCAGTATTTT. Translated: CATYGGGASTDTQYF.

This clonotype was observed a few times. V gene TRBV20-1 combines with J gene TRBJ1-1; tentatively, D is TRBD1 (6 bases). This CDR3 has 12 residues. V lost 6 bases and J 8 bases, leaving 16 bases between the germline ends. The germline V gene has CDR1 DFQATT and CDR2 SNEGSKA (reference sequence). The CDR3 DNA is TGCAGTGCGAAACAACAGGGAACCGAAGCTTTCTTT. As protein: CSAKQQGTEAFF.

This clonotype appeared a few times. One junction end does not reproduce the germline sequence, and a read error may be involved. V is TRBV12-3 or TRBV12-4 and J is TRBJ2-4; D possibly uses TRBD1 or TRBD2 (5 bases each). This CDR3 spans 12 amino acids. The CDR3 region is CASSSTGAPSRF. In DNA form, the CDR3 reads TGTGCCAGCAGTTCTACCGGGGCCCCCAGTCGCTTC.

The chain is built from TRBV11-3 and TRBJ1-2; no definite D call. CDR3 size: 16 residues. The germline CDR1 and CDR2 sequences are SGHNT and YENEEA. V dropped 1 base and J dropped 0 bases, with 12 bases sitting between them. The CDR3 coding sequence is TGTGCCAGCAGCTTAGTAACGGGGTCTTCTAACTATGGCTACACCTTC. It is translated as CASSLVTGSSNYGYTF.

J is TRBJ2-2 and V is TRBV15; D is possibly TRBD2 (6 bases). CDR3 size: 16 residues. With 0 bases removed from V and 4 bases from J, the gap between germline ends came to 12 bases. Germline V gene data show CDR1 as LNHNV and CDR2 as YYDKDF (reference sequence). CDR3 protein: CATSRDPGRGTGELFF. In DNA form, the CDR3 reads TGTGCCACCAGCAGAGATCCCGGGAGAGGCACCGGGGAGCTGTTTTTT.

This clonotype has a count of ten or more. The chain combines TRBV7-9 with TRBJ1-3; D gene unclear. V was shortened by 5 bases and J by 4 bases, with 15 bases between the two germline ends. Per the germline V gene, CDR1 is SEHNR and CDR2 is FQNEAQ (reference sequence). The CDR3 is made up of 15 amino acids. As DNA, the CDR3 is TGTGCCAGCAGCACCTCTTTCGCTCGGGGAAACACCATATATTTT. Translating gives CASSTSFARGNTIYF.

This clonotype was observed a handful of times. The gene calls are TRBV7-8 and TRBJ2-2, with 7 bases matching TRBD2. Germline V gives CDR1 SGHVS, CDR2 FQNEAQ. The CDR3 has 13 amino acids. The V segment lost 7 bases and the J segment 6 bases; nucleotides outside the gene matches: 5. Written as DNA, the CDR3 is TGTGCCAGCACCAAAGCGGGGTCCGGGGAGCTGTTTTTT. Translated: CASTKAGSGELFF.

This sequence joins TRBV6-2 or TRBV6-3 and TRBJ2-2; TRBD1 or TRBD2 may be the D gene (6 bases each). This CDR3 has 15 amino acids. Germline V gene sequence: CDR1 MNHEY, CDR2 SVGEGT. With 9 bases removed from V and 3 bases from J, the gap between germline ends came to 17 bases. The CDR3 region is CASSGADFYTGELFF. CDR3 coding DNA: TGTGCCAGTTCGGGGGCCGACTTCTACACCGGGGAGCTGTTTTTT.

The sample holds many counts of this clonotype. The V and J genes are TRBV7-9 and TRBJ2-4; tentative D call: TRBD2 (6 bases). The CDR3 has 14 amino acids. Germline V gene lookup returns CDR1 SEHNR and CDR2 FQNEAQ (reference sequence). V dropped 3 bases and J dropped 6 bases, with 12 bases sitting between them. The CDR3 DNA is TGTGCCAGCAGCTTTTCGGGGGTTGGAAACATTCAGTACTTC. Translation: CASSFSGVGNIQYF.

The CDR3 loop is CASRTPQRTTDTQYF. In DNA form, the CDR3 reads TGTGCCAGCCGTACCCCCCAGCGGACTACAGATACGCAGTATTTT. This rearrangement joins TRBV28 to TRBJ2-3; D is possibly TRBD2 (5 bases). CDR1 is MDHEN and CDR2 is SYDVKM in the germline V gene. This CDR3 spans 15 amino acids. V lost 8 bases to trimming and J lost 3 bases, with 18 bases between them.

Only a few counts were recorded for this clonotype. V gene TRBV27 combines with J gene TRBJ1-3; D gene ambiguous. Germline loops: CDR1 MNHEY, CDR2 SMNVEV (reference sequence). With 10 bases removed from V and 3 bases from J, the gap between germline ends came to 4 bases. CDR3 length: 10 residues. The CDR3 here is CAMNGNTIYF. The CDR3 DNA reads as TGTGCCATGAATGGAAACACCATATATTTT.

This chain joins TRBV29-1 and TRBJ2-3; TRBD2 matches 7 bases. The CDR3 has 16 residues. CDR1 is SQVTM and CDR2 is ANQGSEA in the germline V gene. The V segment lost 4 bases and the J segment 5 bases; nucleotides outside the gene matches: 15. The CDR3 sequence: CSVGAGRIRGRDTQYF. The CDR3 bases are TGCAGCGTTGGGGCTGGGAGAATTCGCGGGAGAGATACGCAGTATTTT.

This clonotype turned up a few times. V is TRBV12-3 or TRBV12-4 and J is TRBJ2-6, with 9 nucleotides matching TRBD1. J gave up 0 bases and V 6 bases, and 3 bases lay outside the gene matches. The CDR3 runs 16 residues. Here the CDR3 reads CASRTGGSSGANVLTF. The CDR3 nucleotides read TGTGCCAGCAGGACAGGGGGGAGCTCTGGGGCCAACGTCCTGACTTTC.

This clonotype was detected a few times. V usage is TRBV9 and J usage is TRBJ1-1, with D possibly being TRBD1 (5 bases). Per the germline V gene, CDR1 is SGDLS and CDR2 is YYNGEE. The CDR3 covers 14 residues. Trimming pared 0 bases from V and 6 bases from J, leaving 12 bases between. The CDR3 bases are TGTGCCAGCAGCGTAGGACCGGGGGGGTCTGAAGCTTTCTTT. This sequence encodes CASSVGPGGSEAFF.

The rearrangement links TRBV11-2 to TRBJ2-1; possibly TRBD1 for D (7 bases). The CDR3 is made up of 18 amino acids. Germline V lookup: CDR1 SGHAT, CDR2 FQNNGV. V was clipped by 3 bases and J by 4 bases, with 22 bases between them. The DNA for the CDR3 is TGTGCCAGCAGCTTGGTAGGGGGCGGGGTGGGGGTTTACAATGAGCAGTTCTTC. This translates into CASSLVGGGVGVYNEQFF.

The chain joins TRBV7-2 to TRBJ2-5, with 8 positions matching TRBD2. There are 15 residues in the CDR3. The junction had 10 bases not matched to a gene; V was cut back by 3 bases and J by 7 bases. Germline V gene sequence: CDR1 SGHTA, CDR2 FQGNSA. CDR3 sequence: CASSFSGRATRTQYF. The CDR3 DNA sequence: TGTGCCAGCAGCTTTTCCGGGAGGGCCACTCGGACCCAGTACTTC.

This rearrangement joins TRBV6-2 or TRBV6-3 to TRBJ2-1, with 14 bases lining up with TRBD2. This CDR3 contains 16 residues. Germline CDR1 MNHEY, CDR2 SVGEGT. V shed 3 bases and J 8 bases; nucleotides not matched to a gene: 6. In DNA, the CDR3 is TGTGCCAGCAGTTATTCGGGACTAGCGGGAGCGGATGAGCAGTTCTTC. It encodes CASSYSGLAGADEQFF.

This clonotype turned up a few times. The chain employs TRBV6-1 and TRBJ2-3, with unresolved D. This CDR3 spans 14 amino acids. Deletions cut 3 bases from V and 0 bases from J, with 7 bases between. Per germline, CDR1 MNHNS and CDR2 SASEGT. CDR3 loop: CASSDYPSTDTQYF. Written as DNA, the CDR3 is TGTGCCAGCAGTGACTATCCTAGCACAGATACGCAGTATTTT.

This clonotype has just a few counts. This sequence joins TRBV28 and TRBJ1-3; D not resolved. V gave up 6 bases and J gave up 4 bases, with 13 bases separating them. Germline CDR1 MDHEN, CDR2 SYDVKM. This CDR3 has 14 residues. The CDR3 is CASSPSGTGNTIYF. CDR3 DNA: TGTGCCAGCAGCCCCTCAGGTACAGGAAACACCATATATTTT.

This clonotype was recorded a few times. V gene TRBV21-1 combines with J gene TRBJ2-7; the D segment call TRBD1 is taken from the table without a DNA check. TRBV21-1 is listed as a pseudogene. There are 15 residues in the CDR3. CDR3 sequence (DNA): TGTGCCAGCAGCTCCACAGGTTTACTACGCTACGAGCAGTACTTC. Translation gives CASSSTGLLRYEQYF.

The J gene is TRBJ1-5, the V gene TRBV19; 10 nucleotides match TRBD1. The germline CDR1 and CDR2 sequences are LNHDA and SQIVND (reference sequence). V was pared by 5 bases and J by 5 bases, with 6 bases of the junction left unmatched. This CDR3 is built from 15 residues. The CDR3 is CASSRQGANDQPQHF. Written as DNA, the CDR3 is TGTGCCAGTAGTCGACAGGGGGCTAATGATCAGCCCCAGCATTTT. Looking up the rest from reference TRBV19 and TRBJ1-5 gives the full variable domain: DGGITQSPKYLFRKEGQNVTLSCEQNLNHDAMYWYRQDPGQGLRLIYYSQIVNDFQKGDIAEGYSVSREKKESFPLTVTSAQKNPTAFYLCASSRQGANDQPQHFGDGTRLSIL.

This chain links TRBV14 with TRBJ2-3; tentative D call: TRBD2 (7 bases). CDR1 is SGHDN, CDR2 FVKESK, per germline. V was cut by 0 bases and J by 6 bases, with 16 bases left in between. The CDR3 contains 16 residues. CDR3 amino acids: CASSQERGRAVDTQYF. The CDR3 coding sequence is TGTGCCAGCAGCCAAGAGAGGGGGAGGGCCGTCGATACGCAGTATTTT.

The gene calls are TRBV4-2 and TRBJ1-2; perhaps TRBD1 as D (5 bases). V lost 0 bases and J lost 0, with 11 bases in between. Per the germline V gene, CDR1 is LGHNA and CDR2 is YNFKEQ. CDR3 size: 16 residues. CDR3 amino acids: CASSQDSGRANYGYTF. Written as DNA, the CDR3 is TGTGCCAGCAGCCAAGATAGCGGCAGGGCTAACTATGGCTACACCTTC.

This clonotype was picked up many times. CDR3 sequence reads: CASSDDRPFPYF. CDR3 nucleotide sequence: TGTGCCAGCAGCGATGACAGGCCCTTCCCCTACTTC. This chain uses TRBV14 with TRBJ2-5; D is possibly TRBD1 (6 bases). V dropped 5 bases and J dropped 14 bases, with 18 bases sitting between them. This CDR3 is 12 amino acids long. CDR1 is SGHDN, CDR2 FVKESK, per germline.

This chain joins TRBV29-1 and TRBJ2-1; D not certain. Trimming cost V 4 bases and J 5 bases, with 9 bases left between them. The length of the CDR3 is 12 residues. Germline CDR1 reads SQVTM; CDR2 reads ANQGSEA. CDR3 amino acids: CSVVAADNEQFF. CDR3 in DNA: TGCAGCGTTGTTGCCGCGGACAATGAGCAGTTCTTC.

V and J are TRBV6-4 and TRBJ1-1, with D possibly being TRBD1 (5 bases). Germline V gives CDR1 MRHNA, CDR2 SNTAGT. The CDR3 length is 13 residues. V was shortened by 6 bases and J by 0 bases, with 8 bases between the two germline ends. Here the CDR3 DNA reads TGTGCCAGCAGACAGGAGGTGAACACTGAAGCTTTCTTT. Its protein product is CASRQEVNTEAFF.

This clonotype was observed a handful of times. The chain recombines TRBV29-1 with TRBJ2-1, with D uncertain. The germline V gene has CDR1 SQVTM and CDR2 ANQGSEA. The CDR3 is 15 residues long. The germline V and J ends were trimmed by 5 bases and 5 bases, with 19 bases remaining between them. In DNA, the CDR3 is TGCAGCGTTCCAATCCGGACGGCCGATCACAATGAGCAGTTCTTC. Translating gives CSVPIRTADHNEQFF.